One sample yielded the 29 T cell receptor beta chains listed below, sequenced in a study of blood T cell repertoires in COVID-19. Some clones are missing from TCRdb's copy, which holds only in-frame ones; the method was immunoSEQ multiplex PCR. The repertoire has about 15,000 clones, around nine tenths of them found once; the top ten carry roughly a sixth. The specimen was peripheral blood. The receptor set was obtained from a human donor with active COVID-19. The donor label of this sample is uncertain.

The chain links TRBV5-1 to TRBJ2-2, with D perhaps matching TRBD1 (6 bases). The V end lost 0 bases, the J end lost 6 bases, and 9 bases lay between the germline ends. Germline CDR1 and CDR2: SGHRS and YFSETQ. The CDR3 loop spans 14 amino acids. CDR3 nucleotide sequence: TGCGCCAGCAGCTTGGAACAGGGTGCCGGGGAGCTGTTTTTT. As protein: CASSLEQGAGELFF.

The J gene is TRBJ2-2, the V gene TRBV6-2 or TRBV6-3; the match to TRBD2 covers 7 bases. This CDR3 has 13 amino acids. Per the germline V gene, CDR1 is MNHEY and CDR2 is SVGEGT. V gave up 6 bases and J gave up 6 bases; unmatched junction bases: 4. This CDR3 is CASSTSVAGELFF. The CDR3 DNA follows: TGTGCCAGCAGCACTAGCGTGGCCGGGGAGCTGTTTTTT.

This chain joins TRBV13 and TRBJ1-1; D ambiguous. The germline gives CDR1 PRHDT, CDR2 FYEKMQ (reference sequence). CDR3 length: 14 residues. The CDR3 DNA reads as TGTGCAACCAGCATTCGGGGTGCAAACACTGAAGCTTTCTTT. This translates into CATSIRGANTEAFF.

The chain recombines TRBV6-2 or TRBV6-3 with TRBJ2-7; 12 bases match TRBD2. This CDR3 is built from 15 residues. V shed 6 bases and J 4 bases; nucleotides not matched to a gene: 7. CDR1 and CDR2 from the germline V gene are MNHEY and SVGEGT. DNA for the CDR3: TGTGCCAGCAGCCCTAGCGGGAGGGCCGGGTACGAGCAGTACTTC. This sequence encodes CASSPSGRAGYEQYF.

This chain joins TRBV2 and TRBJ1-2; D perhaps matches TRBD1 (6 bases). The CDR3 loop spans 15 amino acids. Germline CDR1 SNHLY, CDR2 FYNNEI. Trimming removed 5 bases at V and 4 bases at J, with 17 bases between. CDR3 amino acids: CASSLQATGSYGYTF. The CDR3 region has the DNA TGTGCCAGCAGTTTACAGGCGACAGGCTCCTATGGCTACACCTTC.

The rearrangement links TRBV28 to TRBJ1-5; D remains unclear. V was clipped by 5 bases and J by 1 base, with 12 bases between them. The CDR3 totals 15 residues. Looked up from germline, CDR1 is MDHEN and CDR2 is SYDVKM. The CDR3 nucleotides are TGTGCCAGCAGTACCCTCGGCAGGAGCAATCAGCCCCAGCATTTT. It yields the protein CASSTLGRSNQPQHF. Filled out from reference TRBV28 and TRBJ1-5, the complete variable domain reads DVKVTQSSRYLVKRTGEKVFLECVQDMDHENMFWYRQDPGLGLRLIYFSYDVKMKEKGDIPEGYSVSREKKERFSLILESASTNQTSMYLCASSTLGRSNQPQHFGDGTRLSIL.

J is TRBJ2-1 and V is TRBV2; 7 bases align to TRBD1. The CDR3 contains 14 residues. Germline assignment: CDR1 SNHLY and CDR2 FYNNEI. The junction had 7 bases not matched to a gene; V was cut back by 6 bases and J by 5 bases. The CDR3 sequence: CASRLGTEDNEQFF. The CDR3 bases are TGTGCCAGCAGGTTGGGGACAGAGGACAATGAGCAGTTCTTC.

The gene calls are TRBV19 and TRBJ2-3, with unresolved D. Germline V gene sequence: CDR1 LNHDA, CDR2 SQIVND (reference sequence). The length of the CDR3 is 16 residues. V lost 0 bases, J lost 1 base, and 11 bases lay in between. The CDR3 DNA is TGTGCCAGTAGTATAGACCGCAGACTGGGCACAGATACGCAGTATTTT. Its translation is CASSIDRRLGTDTQYF.

V is TRBV2 and J is TRBJ1-5; D unclear. Per the germline V gene, CDR1 is SNHLY and CDR2 is FYNNEI. Trimming cost V 4 bases and J 4 bases, with 8 bases left between them. CDR3 length: 13 amino acids. The CDR3 DNA reads TGTGCCAGCAGTGGCTTCGAGAATCAGCCCCAGCATTTT. It encodes CASSGFENQPQHF.

This chain links TRBV28 with TRBJ1-1; no reliable D call. Looked up from germline, CDR1 is MDHEN and CDR2 is SYDVKM. The ends were cut back, 5 bases at V and 10 bases at J, with 20 bases in the middle. The CDR3 is made up of 14 amino acids. The CDR3 loop reads CASSPLPGYGGAFF. The CDR3 DNA is TGTGCCAGCAGTCCCCTGCCGGGATATGGTGGAGCTTTCTTT.

The chain employs TRBV15 and TRBJ2-6; unclear D gene. Trimming took off 0 bases at V and 4 bases at J, with 7 bases between the two ends. The CDR3 covers 15 residues. Germline loops: CDR1 LNHNV, CDR2 YYDKDF (reference sequence). CDR3 sequence reads: CATSRDGTGANVLTF. CDR3 sequence (DNA): TGTGCCACCAGCAGAGACGGTACCGGGGCCAACGTCCTGACTTTC.

This clone was found a few times. DNA for the CDR3: TGCGCCAGCAGCCAACCTGACAGGGGAGGACAGCCCCAGCATTTT. Amino acids: CASSQPDRGGQPQHF. The genes are TRBV4-1 and TRBJ1-5, with 8 positions matching TRBD1. CDR1 MGHRA and CDR2 YSYEKL come from the germline V gene. This CDR3 has 15 amino acids. The ends lost 2 bases at V and 7 bases at J; junction bases unmatched: 7.

This clone was counted a single time. The chain joins TRBV27 to TRBJ2-3, with D possibly TRBD1 on 6 matching bases. In germline, CDR1 is MNHEY, CDR2 SMNVEV (reference sequence). The CDR3 covers 16 residues. Trimming left V 5 bases short and J 2 bases short, with 17 bases between. This CDR3 is CASSLLMDSPTDTQYF. The CDR3 DNA reads TGTGCCAGCAGTCTCCTAATGGACAGTCCCACAGATACGCAGTATTTT.

This rearrangement joins TRBV7-2 to TRBJ2-7, with 7 bases lining up with TRBD1. Per germline, CDR1 SGHTA and CDR2 FQGNSA. Trimming removed 3 bases from V and 1 base from J; junction bases left unmatched: 6. This CDR3 has 15 amino acids. CDR3 in amino acids: CASSFSGTESYEQYF. CDR3 sequence (DNA): TGTGCCAGCAGCTTCTCCGGGACAGAATCCTACGAGCAGTACTTC.

This clone has a handful of counts. The chain carries TRBV5-1 and TRBJ1-4; possible D gene TRBD1, 6 bases. The CDR3 is 15 residues long. Germline V gene sequence: CDR1 SGHRS, CDR2 YFSETQ. Between the trimmed V and J ends, which lost 5 bases and 4 bases, there was a span of 15 bases. CDR3 coding DNA: TGCGCCAGCAGTTCCTCGGGGGGGCTTAATGAAAAACTGTTTTTT. Its protein is CASSSSGGLNEKLFF.

The chain uses TRBV12-3 or TRBV12-4 and TRBJ2-7; unclear D gene. The CDR3 sequence is 13 residues long. Trimming took 5 bases from V and 2 from J, leaving 10 bases between them. The CDR3 DNA follows: TGTGCCAGCAGTCCACAACCTCCCTACGAGCAGTACTTC. It specifies CASSPQPPYEQYF.

The chain couples TRBV27 to TRBJ2-3; D remains unclear. Trimming shortened V by 3 bases and J by 0 bases, and 16 bases separated the two germline ends. CDR1 MNHEY and CDR2 SMNVEV come from the germline V gene (reference sequence). The CDR3 runs to 17 residues. The CDR3 region has the DNA TGTGCCAGCAGTTTCGTGTATAGCTCAGAAAGCACAGATACGCAGTATTTT. Protein sequence: CASSFVYSSESTDTQYF.

This chain joins TRBV11-3 and TRBJ1-1; 7 nucleotides agree with TRBD1. Germline V gene lookup returns CDR1 SGHNT and CDR2 YENEEA. The CDR3 has 16 residues. J gave up 1 base and V 4 bases, and 9 bases lay outside the gene matches. The CDR3 nucleotides read TGTGCCAGCAGCTCAGGGGGGATACGGGCGAACACTGAAGCTTTCTTT. As protein: CASSSGGIRANTEAFF.

The J gene is TRBJ2-5, the V gene TRBV2; perhaps TRBD1 as D (7 bases). The germline V gene encodes CDR1 SNHLY and CDR2 FYNNEI. With 6 bases removed from V and 4 bases from J, the gap between germline ends came to 24 bases. CDR3 length equals 17 residues. CDR3 region: CASSAPLGGGGSETQYF. The CDR3 DNA reads TGTGCCAGCAGCGCCCCCCTGGGCGGAGGGGGCTCAGAGACCCAGTACTTC.

V and J are TRBV6-5 and TRBJ1-3, with unresolved D. CDR1 and CDR2 (germline): MNHEY, SVGAGI. The CDR3 totals 14 residues. V lost 6 bases, J lost 8 bases, and 17 bases lay in between. This CDR3 is CASSPQKPSDTIYF. The CDR3 nucleotides are TGTGCCAGCAGCCCCCAAAAGCCAAGCGACACCATATATTTT.

V usage is TRBV3-1 (or the pseudogene TRBV3-2) and J usage is TRBJ2-7; 9 nucleotides agree with TRBD1. Germline trimming cut 2 bases from V and 3 bases from J; bases unmatched to any gene: 5. This CDR3 has 15 amino acids. From germline, CDR1 is LGHDT and CDR2 YNNKEL (reference sequence). This CDR3 is CASSQSGQGSYEQYF. CDR3 nucleotides: TGTGCCAGCAGCCAATCGGGACAGGGAAGCTACGAGCAGTACTTC.

This clone showed up just once. The same CDR3 is also encoded by other DNA sequences in this sample. This chain uses TRBV7-9 with TRBJ1-4; D perhaps matches TRBD1 (6 bases). From germline, CDR1 is SEHNR and CDR2 FQNEAQ (reference sequence). The length of the CDR3 is 14 residues. The V end lost 2 bases, the J end lost 8 bases, and 12 bases lay between the germline ends. CDR3 sequence (DNA): TGTGCCAGCAGCTTAAGGCAGGGGAACGAAAAACTGTTTTTT. Its protein is CASSLRQGNEKLFF. Full variable domain (missing parts from reference TRBV7-9 and TRBJ1-4): DTGVSQNPRHKITKRGQNVTFRCDPISEHNRLYWYRQTLGQGPEFLTYFQNEAQLEKSRLLSDRFSAERPKGSFSTLEIQRTEQGDSAMYLCASSLRQGNEKLFFGSGTQLSVL.

This chain links TRBV7-2 with TRBJ1-2; D is ambiguous. This CDR3 is 12 amino acids long. The ends were cut back, 2 bases at V and 6 bases at J, with 7 bases in the middle. From germline, CDR1 is SGHTA and CDR2 FQGNSA. As DNA, the CDR3 is TGTGCCAGCAGCTTAATCTCAGATGGCTACACCTTC. This encodes CASSLISDGYTF.

The chain carries TRBV28 and TRBJ2-6; D perhaps matches TRBD1 (6 bases). Trimming left V 5 bases short and J 0 bases short, with 17 bases between. CDR3 length equals 18 residues. Germline lookup yields CDR1 MDHEN and CDR2 SYDVKM. In nucleotides, the CDR3 is TGTGCCAGCAGTCTACAGGGAGCCATGCGCTCTGGGGCCAACGTCCTGACTTTC. It codes for CASSLQGAMRSGANVLTF. Based on the CDR3 plus reference TRBV28 and TRBJ2-6, the full variable domain is DVKVTQSSRYLVKRTGEKVFLECVQDMDHENMFWYRQDPGLGLRLIYFSYDVKMKEKGDIPEGYSVSREKKERFSLILESASTNQTSMYLCASSLQGAMRSGANVLTFGAGSRLTVL.

The chain combines TRBV4-3 with TRBJ1-2, with 7 bases lining up with TRBD1. The CDR3 spans 15 residues. The germline CDR1 and CDR2 sequences are LGHNA and YSLEER. The V gene end was trimmed by 0 bases and the J gene end by 5 bases; junction bases not matched to a gene: 6. The CDR3 region has the DNA TGCGCCAGCAGCCAAGACAGGGGGACCCCTTATGGCTACACCTTC. It translates to CASSQDRGTPYGYTF.

There are a few counts of this clone. V and J are TRBV7-9 and TRBJ1-3, with a possible D match to TRBD1 (6 bases). The V and J ends lost 10 bases and 0 bases respectively, with 16 bases between them. The germline CDR1 and CDR2 sequences are SEHNR and FQNEAQ (reference sequence). CDR3 length equals 15 residues. The DNA for the CDR3 is TGTGCCACTGCAGCGGGGGGCAACTCTGGAAACACCATATATTTT. Residues: CATAAGGNSGNTIYF.

V and J are TRBV4-2 and TRBJ2-1, with D perhaps TRBD2 (5 bases). The germline V gene has CDR1 LGHNA and CDR2 YNFKEQ. V shed 4 bases and J shed 12 bases, with 10 bases lying between them. The CDR3 totals 11 residues. The CDR3 protein is CASSPGLRQFF. CDR3 DNA: TGTGCCAGCAGCCCAGGACTGCGGCAGTTCTTC.

This rearrangement joins TRBV11-3 to TRBJ2-1; 7 bases align to TRBD2. Germline values: CDR1 SGHNT, CDR2 YENEEA. The CDR3 sequence is 16 residues long. V dropped 1 base and J dropped 7; count of bases not matched to a gene: 10. CDR3 sequence (DNA): TGTGCCAGCAGCTTAGGTGGGGCGGGAGCTAAGAATGAGCAGTTCTTC. Its protein is CASSLGGAGAKNEQFF.

The chain joins TRBV19 to TRBJ1-2, with 9 bases lining up with TRBD1. V was clipped by 5 bases and J by 5 bases; unmatched bases: 12. The CDR3 contains 16 residues. Per the germline V gene, CDR1 is LNHDA and CDR2 is SQIVND (reference sequence). The CDR3 here is CASSFDYRGRLYGYTF. In nucleotides, the CDR3 is TGTGCCAGTAGTTTCGACTACAGGGGGCGCTTGTATGGCTACACCTTC.